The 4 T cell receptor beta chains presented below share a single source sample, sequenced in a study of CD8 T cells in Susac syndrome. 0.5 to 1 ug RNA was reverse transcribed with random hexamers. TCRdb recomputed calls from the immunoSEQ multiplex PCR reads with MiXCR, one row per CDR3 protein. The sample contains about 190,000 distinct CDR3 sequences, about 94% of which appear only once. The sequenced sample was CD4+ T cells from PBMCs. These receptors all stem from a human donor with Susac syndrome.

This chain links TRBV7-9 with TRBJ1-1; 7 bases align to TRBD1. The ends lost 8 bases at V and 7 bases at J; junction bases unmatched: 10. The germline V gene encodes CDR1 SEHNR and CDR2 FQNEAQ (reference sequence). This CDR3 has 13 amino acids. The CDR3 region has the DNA TGTGCCAGCGGGCAGGGGGGACAGAGTGAAGCTTTCTTT. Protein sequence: CASGQGGQSEAFF. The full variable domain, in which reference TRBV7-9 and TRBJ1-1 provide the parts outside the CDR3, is DTGVSQNPRHKITKRGQNVTFRCDPISEHNRLYWYRQTLGQGPEFLTYFQNEAQLEKSRLLSDRFSAERPKGSFSTLEIQRTEQGDSAMYLCASGQGGQSEAFFGQGTRLTVV.

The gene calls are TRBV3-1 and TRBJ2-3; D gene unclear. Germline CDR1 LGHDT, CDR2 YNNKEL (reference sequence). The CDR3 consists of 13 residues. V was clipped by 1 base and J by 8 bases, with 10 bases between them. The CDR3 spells CASSQARTPTQYF. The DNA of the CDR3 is TGTGCCAGCAGCCAAGCTAGGACGCCTACGCAGTATTTT.

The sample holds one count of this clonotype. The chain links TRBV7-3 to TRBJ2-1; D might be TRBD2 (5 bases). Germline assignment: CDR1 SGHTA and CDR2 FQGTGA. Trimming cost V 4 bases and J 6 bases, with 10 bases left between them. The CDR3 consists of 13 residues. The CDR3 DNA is TGTGCCAGCAGCTCGCATGGACTCAATGAGCAGTTCTTC. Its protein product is CASSSHGLNEQFF. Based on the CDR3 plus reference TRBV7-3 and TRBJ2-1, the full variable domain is GAGVSQTPSNKVTEKGKYVELRCDPISGHTALYWYRQSLGQGPEFLIYFQGTGAADDSGLPNDRFFAVRPEGSVSTLKIQRTERGDSAVYLCASSSHGLNEQFFGPGTRLTVL.

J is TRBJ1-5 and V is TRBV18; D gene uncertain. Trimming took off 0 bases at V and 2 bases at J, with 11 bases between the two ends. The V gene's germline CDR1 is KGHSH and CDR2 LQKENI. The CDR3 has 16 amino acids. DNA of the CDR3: TGTGCCAGCTCACCACCGGGAGCGACCGGCAATCAGCCCCAGCATTTT. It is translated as CASSPPGATGNQPQHF.